Ten or more counts support the clone carrying this TCR beta chain. Antigen specificity is unknown. The V end lost 7 bases, the J end lost 0 bases, and 10 bases lay between the germline ends. Germline loops: CDR1 MGHDK, CDR2 SYGVNS. The CDR3 covers 14 residues. These data come from a study of CD8+CD57+ T cells in acquired aplastic anemia. Whole-study context: Isolated CD4+ and CD8+ cells, once sorted, yielded DNA averaging 3.2 ug.

Findings of the study overall: Between patients and controls, about 31 CD8+ CDR3 sequences were found in common.

CD8+CD57+ cell expansion, shown by flow cytometry, had occurred in the patients selected for sequencing. Researchers used genomic DNA as the template to profile TCR beta VDJ and CDR3. TCRdb fed the reads into MiXCR, producing one record per CDR3 protein. The repertoire has around 500,000 distinct CDR3 sequences, around 30% of them found once; the top ten carry roughly 0.8%. This TCR was sampled from a human donor with aplastic anemia. The chain carries TRBV25-1 and TRBJ1-3; unclear D gene. The specimen was sorted CD4+, CD8+, or CD8+CD57+ T cells (not recorded which) from PBMCs. CDR3 protein: CASTSFFSGNTIYF. CDR3 in DNA: TGTGCCAGCACCTCTTTCTTCTCTGGAAACACCATATATTTT.